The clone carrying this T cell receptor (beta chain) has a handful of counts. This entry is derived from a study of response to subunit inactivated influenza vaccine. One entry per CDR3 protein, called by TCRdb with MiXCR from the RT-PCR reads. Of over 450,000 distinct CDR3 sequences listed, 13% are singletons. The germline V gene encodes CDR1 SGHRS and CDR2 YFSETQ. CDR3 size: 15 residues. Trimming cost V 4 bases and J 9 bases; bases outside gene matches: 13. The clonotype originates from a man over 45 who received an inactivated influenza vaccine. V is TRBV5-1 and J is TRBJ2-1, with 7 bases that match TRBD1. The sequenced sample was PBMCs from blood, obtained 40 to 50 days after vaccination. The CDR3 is CASSNRQGRSFEQFF. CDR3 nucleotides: TGCGCCAGCAGCAATAGACAGGGTCGTTCGTTTGAGCAGTTCTTC. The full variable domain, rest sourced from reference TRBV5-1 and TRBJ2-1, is KAGVTQTPRYLIKTRGQQVTLSCSPISGHRSVSWYQQTPGQGLQFLFEYFSETQRNKGNFPGRFSGRQFSNSRSEMNVSTLELGDSALYLCASSNRQGRSFEQFFGPGTRLTVL.